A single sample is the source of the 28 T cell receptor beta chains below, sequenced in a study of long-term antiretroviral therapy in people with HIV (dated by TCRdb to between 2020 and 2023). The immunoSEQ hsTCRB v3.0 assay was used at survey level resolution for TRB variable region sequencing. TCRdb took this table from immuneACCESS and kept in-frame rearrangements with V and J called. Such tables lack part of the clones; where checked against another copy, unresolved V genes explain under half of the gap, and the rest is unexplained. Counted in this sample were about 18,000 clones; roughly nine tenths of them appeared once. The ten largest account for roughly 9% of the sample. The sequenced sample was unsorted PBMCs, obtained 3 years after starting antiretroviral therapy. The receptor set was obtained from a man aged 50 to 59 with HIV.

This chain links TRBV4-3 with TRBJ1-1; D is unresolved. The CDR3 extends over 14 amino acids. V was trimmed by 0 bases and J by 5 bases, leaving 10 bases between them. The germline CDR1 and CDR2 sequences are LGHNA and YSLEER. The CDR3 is CASSQDTGRTEAFF. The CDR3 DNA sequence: TGCGCCAGCAGCCAAGACACGGGGAGGACTGAAGCTTTCTTT.

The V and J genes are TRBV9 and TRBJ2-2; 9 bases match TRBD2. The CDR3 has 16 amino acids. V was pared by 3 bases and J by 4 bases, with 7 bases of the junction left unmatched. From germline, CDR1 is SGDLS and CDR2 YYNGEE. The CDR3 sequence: CASSEVAGGRTGELFF. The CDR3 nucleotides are TGTGCCAGCAGCGAAGTGGCGGGGGGGCGCACCGGGGAGCTGTTTTTT.

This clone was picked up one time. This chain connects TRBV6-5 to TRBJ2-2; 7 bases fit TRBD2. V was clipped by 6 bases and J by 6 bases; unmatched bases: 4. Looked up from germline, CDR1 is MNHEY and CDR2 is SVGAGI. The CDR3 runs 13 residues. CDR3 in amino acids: CASSSRGAGELFF. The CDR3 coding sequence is TGTGCCAGCAGCTCCCGGGGGGCCGGGGAGCTGTTTTTT.

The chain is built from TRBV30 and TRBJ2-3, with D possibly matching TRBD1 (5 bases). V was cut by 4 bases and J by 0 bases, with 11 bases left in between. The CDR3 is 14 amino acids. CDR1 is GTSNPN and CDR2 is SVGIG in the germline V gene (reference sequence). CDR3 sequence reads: CAWTLGASTDTQYF. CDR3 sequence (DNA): TGTGCCTGGACCCTTGGGGCAAGCACAGATACGCAGTATTTT.

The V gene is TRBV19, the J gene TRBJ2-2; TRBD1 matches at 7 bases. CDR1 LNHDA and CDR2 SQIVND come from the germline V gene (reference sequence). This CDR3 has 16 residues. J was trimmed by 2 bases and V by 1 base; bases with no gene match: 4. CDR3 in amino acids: CASSIVWDRNTGELFF. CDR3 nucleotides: TGTGCCAGTAGTATAGTATGGGACAGAAACACCGGGGAGCTGTTTTTT.

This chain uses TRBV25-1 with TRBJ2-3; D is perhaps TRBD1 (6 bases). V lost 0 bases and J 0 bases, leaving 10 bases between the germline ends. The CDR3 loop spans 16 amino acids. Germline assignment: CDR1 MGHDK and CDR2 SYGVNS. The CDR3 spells CASSEYGQSSTDTQYF. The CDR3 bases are TGTGCCAGCAGTGAATATGGACAGTCTAGCACAGATACGCAGTATTTT.

The CDR3 nucleotides are TGTGCCATCAGTCAAGACAGTGCTGGCAACAATGAGCAGTTCTTC. Encoded protein: CAISQDSAGNNEQFF. This chain uses TRBV10-3 with TRBJ2-1, with a possible D match to TRBD1 (5 bases). Trimming left V 5 bases short and J 5 bases short, with 16 bases between. This CDR3 has 15 residues. Germline V gene sequence: CDR1 ENHRY, CDR2 SYGVKD.

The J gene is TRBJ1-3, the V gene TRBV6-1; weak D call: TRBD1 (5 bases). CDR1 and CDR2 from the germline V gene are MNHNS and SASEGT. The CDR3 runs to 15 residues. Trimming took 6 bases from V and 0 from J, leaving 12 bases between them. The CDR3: CASRRDGFSGNTIYF. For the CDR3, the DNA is TGTGCCAGCAGGCGGGACGGGTTCTCTGGAAACACCATATATTTT.

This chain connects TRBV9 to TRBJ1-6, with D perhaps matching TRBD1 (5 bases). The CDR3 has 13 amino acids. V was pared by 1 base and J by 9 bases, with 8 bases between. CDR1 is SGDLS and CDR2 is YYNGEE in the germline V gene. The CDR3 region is CASSVQGGSPLHF. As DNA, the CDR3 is TGTGCCAGCAGCGTACAGGGCGGTTCACCCCTCCACTTT.

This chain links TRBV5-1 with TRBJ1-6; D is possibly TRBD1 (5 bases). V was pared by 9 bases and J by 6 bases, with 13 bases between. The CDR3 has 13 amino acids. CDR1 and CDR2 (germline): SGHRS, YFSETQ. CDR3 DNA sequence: TGCGCCATCCAGGGAACGTTTAATTCACCCCTCCACTTT. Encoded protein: CAIQGTFNSPLHF.

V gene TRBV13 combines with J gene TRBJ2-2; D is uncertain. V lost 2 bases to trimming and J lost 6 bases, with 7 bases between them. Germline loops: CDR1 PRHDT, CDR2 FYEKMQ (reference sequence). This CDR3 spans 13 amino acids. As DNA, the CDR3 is TGTGCCAGCAGCTTAAGCCGGGCCGGGGAGCTGTTTTTT. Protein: CASSLSRAGELFF.

The chain's CDR3 is CASSALAGGGTDTQYF. The CDR3 DNA follows: TGTGCCAGCAGCGCTCTAGCGGGGGGGGGCACAGATACGCAGTATTTT. This chain connects TRBV9 to TRBJ2-3; 12 bases line up with TRBD2. The CDR3 runs 16 residues. Trimming took 3 bases from V and 1 from J; bases not matched to a gene: 3. From germline, CDR1 is SGDLS and CDR2 YYNGEE.

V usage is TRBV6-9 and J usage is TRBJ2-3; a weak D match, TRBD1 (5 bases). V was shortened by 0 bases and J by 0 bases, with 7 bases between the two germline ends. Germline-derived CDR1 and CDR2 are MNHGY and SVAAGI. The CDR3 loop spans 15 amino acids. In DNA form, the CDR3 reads TGTGCCAGCAGTTATTCCCAGGGTAGCACAGATACGCAGTATTTT. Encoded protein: CASSYSQGSTDTQYF.

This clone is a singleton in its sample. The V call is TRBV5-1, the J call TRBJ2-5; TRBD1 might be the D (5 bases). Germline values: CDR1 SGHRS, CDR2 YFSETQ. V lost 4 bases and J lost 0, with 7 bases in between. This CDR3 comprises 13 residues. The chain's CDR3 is CASSLDNQETQYF. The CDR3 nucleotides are TGCGCCAGCAGCCTGGACAACCAAGAGACCCAGTACTTC. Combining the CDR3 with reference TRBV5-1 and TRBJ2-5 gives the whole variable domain KAGVTQTPRYLIKTRGQQVTLSCSPISGHRSVSWYQQTPGQGLQFLFEYFSETQRNKGNFPGRFSGRQFSNSRSEMNVSTLELGDSALYLCASSLDNQETQYFGPGTRLLVL.

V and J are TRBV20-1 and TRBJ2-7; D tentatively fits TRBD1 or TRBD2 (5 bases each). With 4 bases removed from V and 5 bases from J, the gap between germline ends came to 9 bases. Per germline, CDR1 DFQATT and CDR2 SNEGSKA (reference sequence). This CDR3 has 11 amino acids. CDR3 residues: CSATGTDEQYF. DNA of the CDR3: TGCAGTGCTACTGGGACCGACGAGCAGTACTTC.

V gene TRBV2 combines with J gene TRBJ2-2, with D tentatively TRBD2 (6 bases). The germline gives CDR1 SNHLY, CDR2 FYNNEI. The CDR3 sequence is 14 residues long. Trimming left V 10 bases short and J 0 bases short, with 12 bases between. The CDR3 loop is CATRTTANTGELFF. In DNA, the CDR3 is TGTGCCACCCGGACTACCGCGAACACCGGGGAGCTGTTTTTT.

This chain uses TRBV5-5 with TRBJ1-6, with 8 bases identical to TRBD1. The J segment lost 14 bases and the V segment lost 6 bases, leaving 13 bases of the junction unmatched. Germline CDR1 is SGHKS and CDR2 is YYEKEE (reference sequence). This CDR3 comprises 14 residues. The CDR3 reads CASTTDRGPQALHF. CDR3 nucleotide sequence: TGTGCCAGCACCACCGACAGGGGCCCGCAAGCCCTCCACTTT.

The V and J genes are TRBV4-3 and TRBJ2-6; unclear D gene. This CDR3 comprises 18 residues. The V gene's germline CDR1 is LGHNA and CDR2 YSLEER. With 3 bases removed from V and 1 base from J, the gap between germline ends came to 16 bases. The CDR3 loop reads CASSHLQTRGSGANVLTF. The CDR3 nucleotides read TGCGCCAGCAGCCATCTACAGACCCGTGGATCTGGGGCCAACGTCCTGACTTTC.

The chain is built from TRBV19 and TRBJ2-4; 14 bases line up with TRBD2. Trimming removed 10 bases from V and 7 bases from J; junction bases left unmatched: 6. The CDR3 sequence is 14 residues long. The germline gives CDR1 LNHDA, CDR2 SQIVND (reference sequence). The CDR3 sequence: CATTRTSGGNIQYF. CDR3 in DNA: TGTGCCACCACCAGGACTAGCGGGGGGAACATTCAGTACTTC.

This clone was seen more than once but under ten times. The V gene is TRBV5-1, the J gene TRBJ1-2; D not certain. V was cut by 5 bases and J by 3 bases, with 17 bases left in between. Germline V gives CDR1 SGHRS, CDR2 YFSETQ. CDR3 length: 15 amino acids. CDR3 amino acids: CASRFLADAHYGYTF. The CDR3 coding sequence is TGCGCCAGCAGGTTCTTGGCCGACGCCCACTATGGCTACACCTTC.

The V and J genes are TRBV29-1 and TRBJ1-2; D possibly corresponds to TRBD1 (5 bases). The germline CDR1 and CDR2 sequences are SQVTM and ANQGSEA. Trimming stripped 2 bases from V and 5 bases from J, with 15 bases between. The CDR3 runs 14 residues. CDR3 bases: TGCAGCGTTGAAAGGAGGGGCGAACCTTATGGCTACACCTTC. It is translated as CSVERRGEPYGYTF.

The DNA for the CDR3 is TGTGCCAGCAGTGAGGCGGTTAACTATGGCTACACCTTC. This sequence encodes CASSEAVNYGYTF. The chain uses TRBV2 and TRBJ1-2; D uncertain. With 3 bases removed from V and 1 base from J, the gap between germline ends came to 6 bases. CDR3 size: 13 residues. Germline V gives CDR1 SNHLY, CDR2 FYNNEI.

The CDR3 sequence: CAISESLAGGPNTDTQYF. In DNA form, the CDR3 reads TGTGCCATCAGTGAGTCCCTAGCGGGGGGGCCCAACACAGATACGCAGTATTTT. The rearrangement uses TRBV10-3 and TRBJ2-3, with 12 bases matching TRBD2. This CDR3 contains 18 residues. V gave up 0 bases and J gave up 2 bases; unmatched junction bases: 6. Germline loops: CDR1 ENHRY, CDR2 SYGVKD.

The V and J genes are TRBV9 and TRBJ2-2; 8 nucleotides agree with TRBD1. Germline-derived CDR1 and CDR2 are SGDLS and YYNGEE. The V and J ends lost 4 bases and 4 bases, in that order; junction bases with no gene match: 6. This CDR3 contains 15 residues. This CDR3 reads CASSPGQAPTGELFF. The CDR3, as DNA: TGTGCCAGCAGCCCGGGACAGGCACCCACCGGGGAGCTGTTTTTT.

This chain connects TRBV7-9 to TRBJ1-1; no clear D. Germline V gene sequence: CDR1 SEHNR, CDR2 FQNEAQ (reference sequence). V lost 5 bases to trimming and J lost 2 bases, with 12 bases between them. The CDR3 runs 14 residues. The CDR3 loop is CASSVTEGNTEAFF. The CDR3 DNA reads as TGTGCCAGCAGCGTTACGGAAGGTAACACTGAAGCTTTCTTT.

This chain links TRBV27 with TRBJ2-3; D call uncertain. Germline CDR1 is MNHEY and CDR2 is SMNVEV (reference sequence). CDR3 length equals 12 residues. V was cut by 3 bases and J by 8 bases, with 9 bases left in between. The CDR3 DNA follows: TGTGCCAGCAGTTTTCGGGCAGGTACGCAGTATTTT. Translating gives CASSFRAGTQYF.

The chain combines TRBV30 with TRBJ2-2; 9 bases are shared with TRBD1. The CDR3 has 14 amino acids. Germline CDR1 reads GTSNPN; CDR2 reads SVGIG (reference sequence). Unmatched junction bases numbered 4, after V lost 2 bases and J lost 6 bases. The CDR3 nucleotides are TGTGCCTGGAGTTCCGGGACAGGGTCCGGGGAGCTGTTTTTT. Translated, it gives CAWSSGTGSGELFF.

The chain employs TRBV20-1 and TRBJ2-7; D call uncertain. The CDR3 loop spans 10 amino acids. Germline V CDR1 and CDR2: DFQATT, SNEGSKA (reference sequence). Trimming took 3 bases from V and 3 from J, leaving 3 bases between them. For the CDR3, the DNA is TGCAGTGCTAGGGGCTACGAGCAGTACTTC. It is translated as CSARGYEQYF.